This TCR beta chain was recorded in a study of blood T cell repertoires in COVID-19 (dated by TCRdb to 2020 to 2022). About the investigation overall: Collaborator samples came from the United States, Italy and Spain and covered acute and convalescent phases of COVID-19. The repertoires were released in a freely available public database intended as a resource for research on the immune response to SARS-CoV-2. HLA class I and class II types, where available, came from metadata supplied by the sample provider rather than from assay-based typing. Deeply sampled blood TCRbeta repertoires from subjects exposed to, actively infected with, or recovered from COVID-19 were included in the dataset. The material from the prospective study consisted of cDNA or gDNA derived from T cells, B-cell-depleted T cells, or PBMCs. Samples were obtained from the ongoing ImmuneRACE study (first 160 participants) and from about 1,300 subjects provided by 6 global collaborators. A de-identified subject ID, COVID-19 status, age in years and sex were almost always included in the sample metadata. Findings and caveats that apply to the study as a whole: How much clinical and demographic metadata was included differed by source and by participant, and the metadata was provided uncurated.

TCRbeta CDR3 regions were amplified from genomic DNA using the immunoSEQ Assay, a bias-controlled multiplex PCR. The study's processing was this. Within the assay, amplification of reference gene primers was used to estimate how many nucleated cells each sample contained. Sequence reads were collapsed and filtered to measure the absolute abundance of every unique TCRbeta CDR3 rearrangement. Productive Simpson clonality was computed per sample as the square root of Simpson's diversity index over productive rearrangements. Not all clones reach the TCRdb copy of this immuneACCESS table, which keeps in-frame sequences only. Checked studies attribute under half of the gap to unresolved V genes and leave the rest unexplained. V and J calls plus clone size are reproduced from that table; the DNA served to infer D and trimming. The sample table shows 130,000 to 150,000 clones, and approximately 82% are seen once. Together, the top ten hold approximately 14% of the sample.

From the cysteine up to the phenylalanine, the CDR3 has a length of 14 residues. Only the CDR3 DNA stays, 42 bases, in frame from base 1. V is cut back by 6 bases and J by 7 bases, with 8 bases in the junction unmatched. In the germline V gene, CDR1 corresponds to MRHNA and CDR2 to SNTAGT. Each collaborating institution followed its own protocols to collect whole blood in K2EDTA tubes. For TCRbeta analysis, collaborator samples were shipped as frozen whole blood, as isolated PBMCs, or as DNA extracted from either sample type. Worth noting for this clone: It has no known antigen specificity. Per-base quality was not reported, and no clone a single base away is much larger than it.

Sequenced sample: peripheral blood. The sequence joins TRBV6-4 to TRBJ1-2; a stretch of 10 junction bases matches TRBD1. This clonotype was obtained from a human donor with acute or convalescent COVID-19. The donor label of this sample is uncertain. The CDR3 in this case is CASRPTGQGSGYTF. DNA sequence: TGTGCCAGCAGACCTACGGGACAGGGGTCTGGCTACACCTTC.